This record covers a single TCR beta chain. Its antigen is currently unknown. The V gene lost 5 bases and the J gene lost 9 bases, with 11 bases spanning the gap. The CDR3 runs to 12 residues. Germline loops: CDR1 KGHSH, CDR2 LQKENI. This specimen belongs to a study of graft-versus-host responses after intestinal transplantation. The study's findings and limits: Detected in recipient marrow were GvH clones, some of which were first observed in ileum or blood. Early post-transplant HvG declines tracked with peak circulating GvH clone levels.

Here immunoSEQ multiplex PCR was the method, and the copy in TCRdb shows in-frame clones only, minus some. The sample lists 45,000 to 60,000 clones, 92% seen once, with 2% to 2.5% in the top ten. The TCR comes from a human donor who was the organ donor for an intestinal transplant. The chain is built from TRBV18 and TRBJ2-1, with D unclear. This material consisted of unstimulated CD4+ T cells sorted from spleen or lymph node cells, taken before transplant. The CDR3 DNA reads TGTGCCAGCTCAGGACCGAAGGGTGAGCAGTTCTTC. Its translation is CASSGPKGEQFF.